These 23 T cell receptor beta chains originate from one sample sequenced in a study of cytomegalovirus exposure and HLA in healthy donors. Both 60 Vbeta primers and 13 Jbeta primers went into the PCR. Generated by immunoSEQ multiplex PCR, the TCRdb table keeps only in-frame clones and is missing some. Of just over 95,000 clones listed, 60% to 85% are singletons. The sample was PBMCs. The source is a woman in her thirties or forties in good health and CMV-seronegative.

This clone was observed a single time. The genes are TRBV5-4 and TRBJ2-2; 8 nucleotides align to TRBD1. Germline lookup yields CDR1 SGHNT and CDR2 YYREEE (reference sequence). The CDR3 spans 17 residues. Unmatched junction bases numbered 7, after V lost 3 bases and J lost 0 bases. Here the CDR3 reads CASSSLQGDPNTGELFF. CDR3 coding DNA: TGTGCCAGCAGCTCCCTACAGGGGGATCCGAACACCGGGGAGCTGTTTTTT.

This clone was counted between two and nine times. The genes are TRBV28 and TRBJ2-3; 8 bases are a match to TRBD2. This CDR3 spans 13 amino acids. Germline V gene data show CDR1 as MDHEN and CDR2 as SYDVKM. Trimming cost V 8 bases and J 5 bases; bases outside gene matches: 6. CDR3: CASGGGRLDTQYF. As DNA, the CDR3 is TGTGCCAGCGGCGGGGGGCGGCTAGATACGCAGTATTTT.

V usage is TRBV5-1 and J usage is TRBJ2-5; the match to TRBD2 covers 16 bases. Germline loops: CDR1 SGHRS, CDR2 YFSETQ. CDR3 size: 17 residues. With V trimmed by 4 bases and J by 5 bases, 8 bases remained unmatched. CDR3 protein: CASSLGTSGGARETQYF. The CDR3 nucleotides read TGCGCCAGCAGCCTTGGGACTAGCGGGGGGGCCCGGGAGACCCAGTACTTC. The full variable domain, rest sourced from reference TRBV5-1 and TRBJ2-5, is KAGVTQTPRYLIKTRGQQVTLSCSPISGHRSVSWYQQTPGQGLQFLFEYFSETQRNKGNFPGRFSGRQFSNSRSEMNVSTLELGDSALYLCASSLGTSGGARETQYFGPGTRLLVL.

This sequence joins TRBV28 and TRBJ1-1; D call uncertain. Germline V gene lookup returns CDR1 MDHEN and CDR2 SYDVKM. Trimming shortened V by 3 bases and J by 4 bases, and 18 bases separated the two germline ends. The CDR3 has 16 residues. CDR3 protein: CASSFLYGGMGTEAFF. CDR3 coding DNA: TGTGCCAGCAGTTTTTTATACGGAGGGATGGGCACTGAAGCTTTCTTT.

The chain links TRBV28 to TRBJ2-5; 9 bases match TRBD1. V was clipped by 6 bases and J by 5 bases; unmatched bases: 10. The CDR3 runs 15 residues. Per the germline V gene, CDR1 is MDHEN and CDR2 is SYDVKM. CDR3 sequence (DNA): TGTGCCAGCAGATTACTCGGGACAGGGACCGAGACCCAGTACTTC. Protein: CASRLLGTGTETQYF.

This rearrangement joins TRBV19 to TRBJ1-1; TRBD1 matches 9 bases. The junction had 12 bases not matched to a gene; V was cut back by 7 bases and J by 0 bases. CDR1 and CDR2 (germline): LNHDA, SQIVND (reference sequence). The CDR3 sequence is 17 residues long. CDR3 amino acids: CASTNLRTGAMNTEAFF. The CDR3 coding sequence is TGTGCCAGTACCAACCTACGGACAGGGGCAATGAACACTGAAGCTTTCTTT.

This clone was seen a handful of times. This chain links TRBV6-5 with TRBJ1-2; 8 bases align to TRBD1. Germline CDR1 is MNHEY and CDR2 is SVGAGI. With 7 bases clipped from V and 7 bases from J, the junction kept 5 bases outside the gene matches. The CDR3 length is 12 residues. As DNA, the CDR3 is TGTGCCAGCAACGGACAGGGCGGTGGCTACACCTTC. Its translation is CASNGQGGGYTF.

The chain couples TRBV11-2 to TRBJ1-5; D unclear. The V end lost 0 bases, the J end lost 3 bases, and 3 bases lay between the germline ends. CDR1 and CDR2 from the germline V gene are SGHAT and FQNNGV. This CDR3 contains 13 residues. The CDR3 region has the DNA TGTGCCAGCAGCTTAGATATCAATCAGCCCCAGCATTTT. Translating it yields CASSLDINQPQHF.

The chain couples TRBV15 to TRBJ2-5, with TRBD2 matching 11 bases. Germline trimming cut 1 base from V and 3 bases from J; bases unmatched to any gene: 7. Germline V gives CDR1 LNHNV, CDR2 YYDKDF (reference sequence). The CDR3 spans 17 residues. Here the CDR3 reads CATSRAPQGLAEETQYF. In nucleotides, the CDR3 is TGTGCCACCAGCAGAGCTCCCCAGGGACTAGCGGAAGAGACCCAGTACTTC.

This clone came up a few times. The V and J genes are TRBV7-9 and TRBJ1-1; D is undetermined. Germline V gives CDR1 SEHNR, CDR2 FQNEAQ (reference sequence). Trimming pared 4 bases from V and 8 bases from J, leaving 11 bases between. There are 12 residues in the CDR3. For the CDR3, the DNA is TGTGCCAGCAGCTCCCAGAACCCGGAAGCTTTCTTT. It encodes CASSSQNPEAFF.

The V gene is TRBV7-9, the J gene TRBJ2-3; 9 positions agree with TRBD2. CDR3 length: 17 residues. The V gene end was trimmed by 3 bases and the J gene end by 1 base; junction bases not matched to a gene: 8. CDR1 is SEHNR and CDR2 is FQNEAQ in the germline V gene (reference sequence). CDR3 in amino acids: CASSFGIAGERTDTQYF. CDR3 in DNA: TGTGCCAGCAGCTTCGGAATAGCGGGGGAACGCACAGATACGCAGTATTTT. Filled out from reference TRBV7-9 and TRBJ2-3, the complete variable domain reads DTGVSQNPRHKITKRGQNVTFRCDPISEHNRLYWYRQTLGQGPEFLTYFQNEAQLEKSRLLSDRFSAERPKGSFSTLEIQRTEQGDSAMYLCASSFGIAGERTDTQYFGPGTRLTVL.

The rearrangement links TRBV5-4 to TRBJ1-1; 8 nucleotides match TRBD1. The length of the CDR3 is 16 residues. Trimming took 4 bases from V and 1 from J; bases not matched to a gene: 9. Germline CDR1 reads SGHNT; CDR2 reads YYREEE (reference sequence). Here the CDR3 DNA reads TGTGCCAGCAGCCCGCGTCCAGACAGGGGGAACACTGAAGCTTTCTTT. Its translation: CASSPRPDRGNTEAFF.

This sequence joins TRBV7-8 and TRBJ2-7; 9 bases match TRBD1. V was clipped by 1 base and J by 0 bases; unmatched bases: 4. The CDR3 sequence is 16 residues long. Germline V gives CDR1 SGHVS, CDR2 FQNEAQ. The CDR3 DNA follows: TGTGCCAGCAGCTTAGTGGGGACAGGGATCTCCTACGAGCAGTACTTC. This translates into CASSLVGTGISYEQYF.

The chain links TRBV6-5 to TRBJ1-3, with 8 bases matching TRBD1. The V segment lost 5 bases and the J segment 4 bases; nucleotides outside the gene matches: 7. The CDR3 extends over 15 amino acids. Germline V gene lookup returns CDR1 MNHEY and CDR2 SVGAGI. In DNA form, the CDR3 reads TGTGCCAGCAGTGGGACAGGTTCTTCAGGAAACACCATATATTTT. Its translation: CASSGTGSSGNTIYF.

This clone was seen once. Its ends do not fully match the called genes, so a read error is possible. At the DNA level, this CDR3 is encoded by other sequences in the same sample as well. V and J are TRBV30 and TRBJ1-5; D is unresolved. Germline assignment: CDR1 GTSNPN and CDR2 SVGIG (reference sequence). This CDR3 region has 12 residues. The CDR3 bases are TGTGCATGGAATCAGATGAATCAGCCCCAGCATTTT. Its translation: CAWNQMNQPQHF.

This clone was observed once. This chain joins TRBV5-8 and TRBJ2-1, with D possibly TRBD2 on 6 matching bases. The V end lost 1 base, the J end lost 6 bases, and 14 bases lay between the germline ends. Germline CDR1 and CDR2: SGHTS and YDEGEE. This CDR3 is 15 amino acids long. CDR3 DNA: TGTGCCAGCAGCTTGAGGGGTAGCGGAATCAATGAGCAGTTCTTC. Amino acids: CASSLRGSGINEQFF. The variable domain in full, with the rest retrieved from reference TRBV5-8 and TRBJ2-1, is EAGVTQSPTHLIKTRGQQATLRCSPISGHTSVYWYQQALGLGLQFLLWYDEGEERNRGNFPPRFSGRQFPNYSSELNVNALELEDSALYLCASSLRGSGINEQFFGPGTRLTVL.

The V call is TRBV2, the J call TRBJ2-5, with 7 bases that match TRBD1. Trimming cost V 7 bases and J 5 bases; bases outside gene matches: 16. The CDR3 runs 16 residues. Per germline, CDR1 SNHLY and CDR2 FYNNEI. Here the CDR3 reads CASTRVGQALVETQYF. In nucleotides, the CDR3 is TGTGCCAGCACCCGAGTAGGACAGGCGTTGGTGGAGACCCAGTACTTC. Complete variable domain (other parts from reference TRBV2 and TRBJ2-5): EPEVTQTPSHQVTQMGQEVILRCVPISNHLYFYWYRQILGQKVEFLVSFYNNEISEKSEIFDDQFSVERPDGSNFTLKIRSTKLEDSAMYFCASTRVGQALVETQYFGPGTRLLVL.

This rearrangement joins TRBV4-1 to TRBJ2-3; the D gene is possibly TRBD1 (8 bases). CDR1 and CDR2 from the germline V gene are MGHRA and YSYEKL. Trimming left V 5 bases short and J 4 bases short, with 31 bases between. The CDR3 spans 20 residues. The CDR3 DNA reads TGCGCCAGCAGCTACCCCCAGGGGGCTTTCGGCGGGGGAACCTCAGATACGCAGTATTTT. Amino acid sequence: CASSYPQGAFGGGTSDTQYF.

The V gene is TRBV6-1, the J gene TRBJ1-1, with D uncertain. Per the germline V gene, CDR1 is MNHNS and CDR2 is SASEGT. Between the trimmed V and J ends, which lost 7 bases and 9 bases, there was a span of 15 bases. CDR3 length: 12 amino acids. The CDR3 loop is CASITEVGQAFF. The DNA of the CDR3 is TGTGCCAGCATAACGGAGGTAGGACAAGCTTTCTTT.

This clone has a single count. This chain links TRBV6-4 with TRBJ2-2; the match to TRBD2 covers 10 bases. V was clipped by 6 bases and J by 2 bases; unmatched bases: 3. CDR3 length: 15 residues. Looked up from germline, CDR1 is MRHNA and CDR2 is SNTAGT. The CDR3 here is CASSRTSGNTGELFF. CDR3 coding DNA: TGTGCCAGCAGCCGGACTAGCGGAAACACCGGGGAGCTGTTTTTT.

This rearrangement joins TRBV7-9 to TRBJ1-1; D perhaps matches TRBD1 (5 bases). The V gene's germline CDR1 is SEHNR and CDR2 FQNEAQ (reference sequence). V shed 5 bases and J shed 1 base, with 11 bases lying between them. This CDR3 comprises 14 residues. The CDR3 region is CASSQNGQNTEAFF. CDR3 sequence (DNA): TGTGCCAGCAGCCAAAACGGACAGAACACTGAAGCTTTCTTT.

V usage is TRBV7-2 and J usage is TRBJ2-1, with a weak D call TRBD2 (5 bases). The germline gives CDR1 SGHTA, CDR2 FQGNSA. V was pared by 5 bases and J by 8 bases, with 13 bases between. The CDR3 is 13 residues long. CDR3 DNA: TGTGCCAGCAGCCCGCTGCCGGACTATGAGCAGTTCTTC. It translates to CASSPLPDYEQFF.

The CDR3 loop reads CASGKAGPPDTQYF. Written as DNA, the CDR3 is TGTGCCAGCGGAAAAGCGGGGCCGCCGGATACGCAGTATTTT. The chain is built from TRBV27 and TRBJ2-3, with 7 positions matching TRBD2. Losses at the gene ends were 8 bases for V and 6 bases for J; bases not matched to a gene: 11. From germline, CDR1 is MNHEY and CDR2 SMNVEV (reference sequence). CDR3 length equals 14 residues.